This TCR beta chain was documented in a study of T cells in Graves' hyperthyroidism and ophthalmopathy (dated by TCRdb to about 2019). Concerning the study at large: Peripheral blood was collected at initial diagnosis, before any treatment. TCR V-J signatures able to tell the groups apart were searched for in a discovery cohort of around 95 patients, of whom about 40 had Graves' ophthalmopathy and under 65 had stable Graves' hyperthyroidism. The study also compared thyroid tissue and blood T-cell repertoires from over 5 Graves' hyperthyroidism patients. The 100 or so discovery patients were divided at random into training and test sets in a 7:3 ratio. Whether ophthalmopathy could be predicted prospectively was tested in an independent validation cohort made up of approximately 19 hyperthyroidism patients plus 17 patients who later progressed to ophthalmopathy. TCR Vbeta CDR3 sequencing of roughly 140 peripheral blood samples (over 40 ophthalmopathy, 75 hyperthyroidism and some 17 progressor patients) is reported in the paper. After sampling, hyperthyroidism patients received methimazole starting at 30 mg daily, and ophthalmopathy patients received high-dose intravenous methylprednisolone. On the study overall, not on this receptor specifically: In validation, progression to ophthalmopathy was predicted by the model with nearly 71% sensitivity and 72.22% specificity, a median of roughly six months before onset. Most expanded thyroid clonotypes (frequency above 0.001) were also detected in blood, a finding suggesting that blood repertoires may reflect thyroid immune responses. Ophthalmopathy was separated from stable hyperthyroidism by a 13 V-J signature model, with 85% to 90% sensitivity and approximately 81% specificity obtained in cross-validation and 80%/75% obtained in testing. No statistical method was used to set the sample size in advance, and investigators knew the group allocation.

Including the terminal cysteine and phenylalanine, the CDR3 comprises 14 residues. The CDR3 DNA has 42 bases and is translated from base 1. Trimming costs V 5 bases and J 7 bases, and their ends lie 15 bases apart. A note on this clonotype: It has no known antigen specificity. No much larger clonotype is one base removed from it; base qualities were not supplied.

Hyperthyroidism patients were newly diagnosed, with disease duration under 2 months, and aged 18 to 65 years. Patients with uncontrolled infections, other autoimmune diseases, pregnancy or lactation were excluded. Clinical symptoms, serum thyroxine and TRAb, thyroid ultrasound, and orbital computed tomography formed the basis for the diagnoses. Blood from progressor patients was collected at the time of first diagnosis with hyperthyroidism, before any ophthalmopathy symptoms had appeared. PBMCs were isolated from more than 9 ml of fresh peripheral blood by Ficoll-Paque density gradient centrifugation. Progressor patients were defined as those initially diagnosed with Graves' hyperthyroidism in whom ophthalmopathy developed during follow-up. Total RNA was extracted with Trizol reagent, and quality was checked on an Agilent 2100 Bioanalyzer. TCR beta CDR3 regions were amplified from RNA transcripts. A first-round RT-PCR of the TCR CDR3 used the HTBI primer set with the Qiagen OneStep RT-PCR kit. The libraries were constructed in a second round of multiplex PCR and then size-selected and purified. Paired-end sequencing of the libraries was performed with 100 bp reads on an Illumina HiSeq2000. The study's own analysis went as follows. SOAPnuke was used to process the raw data, with reads discarded if the reads contained adapters or uncalled bases, had a mean Phred below 15, or lacked an exact constant-primer or identifier match. High-quality paired reads were merged with COPE v1.2.5, and unique nucleotide sequences were defined as clonotypes. MiTCR v1.1 was used to align clonotypes to the IMGT TRBV, TRBD and TRBJ reference segments. Only V-J combinations with frequency above 0.0001, covering roughly 99% of repertoires, were analysed. The TCS score was defined as F50 (clonal expansion) divided by E x V (chaos), with BLOSUM62-based TCRdist calculated between CDR3 peptides within each V-J. Welch's t-statistics and random forest reduced roughly 540 V-J features to 10 to 15, which were used in a naive Bayes classifier (R e1071). TCRdb passed the public sequencing reads through fastp at Q25 and MiXCR, retaining productive beta sequences. Each entry is one CDR3 protein sequence, shown with its most common DNA and genes. It is TCRdb's table, rather than the study itself, that gives the V and J calls and clone size. This sample comprises 110,000 to 150,000 distinct CDR3 sequences, less than 25% of them detected only once. The top ten hold over 60% of the sample.

The sample was blood. The TCR sequence derives from a woman aged 45-59 years with Graves' hyperthyroidism that later progressed to Graves' ophthalmopathy. The rearranged segments are TRBV12-3 or TRBV12-4 and TRBJ1-5, with the identity of the D gene unclear. The nucleotide sequence is TGTGCCAGCAGTCGGGAGGTCTCGAGCCAGCCCCAGCATTTT. This encodes CASSREVSSQPQHF.